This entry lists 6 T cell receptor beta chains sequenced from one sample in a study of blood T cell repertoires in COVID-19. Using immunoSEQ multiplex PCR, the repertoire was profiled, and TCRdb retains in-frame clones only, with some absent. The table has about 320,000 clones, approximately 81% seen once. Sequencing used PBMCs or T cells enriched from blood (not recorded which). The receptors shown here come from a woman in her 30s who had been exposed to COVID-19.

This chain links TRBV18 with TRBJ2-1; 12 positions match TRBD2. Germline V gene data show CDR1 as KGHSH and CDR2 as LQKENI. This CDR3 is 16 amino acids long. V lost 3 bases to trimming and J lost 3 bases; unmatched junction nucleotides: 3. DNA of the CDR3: TGTGCCAGCTCACCCGAGGGACTAGCGGGCTACAATGAGCAGTTCTTC. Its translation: CASSPEGLAGYNEQFF.

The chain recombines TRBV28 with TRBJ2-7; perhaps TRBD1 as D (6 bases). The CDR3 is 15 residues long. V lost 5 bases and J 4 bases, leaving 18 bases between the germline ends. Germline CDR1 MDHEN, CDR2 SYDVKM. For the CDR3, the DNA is TGTGCCAGCAGTCCCACACAGGGTAAGGGGTACGAGCAGTACTTC. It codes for CASSPTQGKGYEQYF.

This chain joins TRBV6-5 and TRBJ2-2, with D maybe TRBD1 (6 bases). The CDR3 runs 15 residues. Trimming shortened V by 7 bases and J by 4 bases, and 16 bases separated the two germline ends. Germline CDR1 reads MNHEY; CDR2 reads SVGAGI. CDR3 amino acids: CASKGRIGGTGELFF. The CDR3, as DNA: TGTGCCAGCAAGGGCCGGATAGGGGGCACCGGGGAGCTGTTTTTT.

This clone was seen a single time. CDR3 nucleotide sequence: TGTGCCAGCAGTGAAGCCAGCGGGACAGGGATCTACAATGAGCAGTTCTTC. Protein product: CASSEASGTGIYNEQFF. This chain connects TRBV6-1 to TRBJ2-1; 9 nucleotides agree with TRBD1. The germline CDR1 and CDR2 sequences are MNHNS and SASEGT. This CDR3 is 17 amino acids long. Trimming removed 0 bases from V and 3 bases from J; junction bases left unmatched: 6.

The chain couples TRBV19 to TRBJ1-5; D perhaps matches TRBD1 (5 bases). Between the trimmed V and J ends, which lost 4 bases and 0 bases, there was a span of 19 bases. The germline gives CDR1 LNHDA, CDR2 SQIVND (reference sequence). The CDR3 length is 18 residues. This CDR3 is CASSTTPGGINSNQPQHF. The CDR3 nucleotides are TGTGCCAGTAGTACCACCCCCGGGGGGATCAATAGCAATCAGCCCCAGCATTTT.

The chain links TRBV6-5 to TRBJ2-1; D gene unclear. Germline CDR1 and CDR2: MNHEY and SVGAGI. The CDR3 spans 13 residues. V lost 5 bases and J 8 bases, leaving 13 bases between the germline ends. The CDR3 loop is CASSTRLGDEQFF. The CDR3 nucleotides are TGTGCCAGCAGTACCCGCCTCGGAGATGAGCAGTTCTTC.